This TCR beta chain was observed in a study of T cell responses to AZD1222 COVID-19 vaccine. TCRdb's table, derived via immunoSEQ multiplex PCR, lists solely in-frame clones and lacks some. This table holds more than 85,000 clones, 70% to 90% found once. Notes on the study in general: In a largely white British group with more females than males, clonal diversity was possibly underestimated. Nearly half of spike-specific TCRs reportedly target unmutated variant regions. Just a handful of AZD1222 recipients tested seropositive at baseline.

About this clone: Its antigen is currently unknown.

This material consisted of peripheral blood, taken on day 0 of MenACWY control vaccination. This clonotype was sampled from an adult in good health.

The CDR3 DNA follows: TGTGCCATCAGTGCGGGACAGAATAATTCACCCCTCCACTTT. Amino acids: CAISAGQNNSPLHF. The V and J genes are TRBV10-3 and TRBJ1-6, with 7 bases fitting TRBD1. Trimming removed 4 bases from V and 5 bases from J; junction bases left unmatched: 2. CDR3 length: 14 residues. CDR1 is ENHRY, CDR2 SYGVKD, per germline.